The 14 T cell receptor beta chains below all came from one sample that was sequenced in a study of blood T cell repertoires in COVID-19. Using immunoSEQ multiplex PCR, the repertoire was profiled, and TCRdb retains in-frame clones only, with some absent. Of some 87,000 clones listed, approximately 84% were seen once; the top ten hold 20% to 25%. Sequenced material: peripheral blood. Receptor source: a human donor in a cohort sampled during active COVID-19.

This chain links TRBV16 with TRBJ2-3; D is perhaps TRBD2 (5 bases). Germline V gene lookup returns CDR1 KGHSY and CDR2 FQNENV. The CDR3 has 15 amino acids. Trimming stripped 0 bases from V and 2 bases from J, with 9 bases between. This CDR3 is CASSQSRRSTDTQYF. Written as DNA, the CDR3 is TGTGCCAGCAGCCAATCGAGGAGGTCCACAGATACGCAGTATTTT.

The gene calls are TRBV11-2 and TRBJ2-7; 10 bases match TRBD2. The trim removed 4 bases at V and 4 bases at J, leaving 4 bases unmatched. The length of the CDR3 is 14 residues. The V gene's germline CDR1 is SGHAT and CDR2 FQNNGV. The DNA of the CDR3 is TGTGCCAGCAGCTATAGCGGGGGGTCGTACGAGCAGTACTTC. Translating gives CASSYSGGSYEQYF.

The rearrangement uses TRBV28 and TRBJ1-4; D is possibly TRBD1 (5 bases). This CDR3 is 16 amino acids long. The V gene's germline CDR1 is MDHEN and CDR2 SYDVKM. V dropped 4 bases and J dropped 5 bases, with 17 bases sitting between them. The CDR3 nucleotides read TGTGCCAGCAGTTCGTGGGGGGGTGGGCGAAATGAAAAACTGTTTTTT. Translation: CASSSWGGGRNEKLFF.

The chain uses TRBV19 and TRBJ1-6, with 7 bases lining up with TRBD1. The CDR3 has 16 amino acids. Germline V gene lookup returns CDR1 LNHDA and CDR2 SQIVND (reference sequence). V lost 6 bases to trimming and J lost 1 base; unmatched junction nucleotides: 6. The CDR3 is CASRKTGFSYNSPLHF. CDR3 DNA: TGTGCCAGTAGGAAGACAGGGTTTTCCTATAATTCACCCCTCCACTTT.

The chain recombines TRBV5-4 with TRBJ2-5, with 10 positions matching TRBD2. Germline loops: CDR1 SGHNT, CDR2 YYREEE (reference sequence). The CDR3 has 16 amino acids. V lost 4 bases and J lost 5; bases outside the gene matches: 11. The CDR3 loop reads CASSVSGTSVRETQYF. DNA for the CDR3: TGTGCCAGCAGCGTCTCCGGGACTAGCGTCAGGGAGACCCAGTACTTC.

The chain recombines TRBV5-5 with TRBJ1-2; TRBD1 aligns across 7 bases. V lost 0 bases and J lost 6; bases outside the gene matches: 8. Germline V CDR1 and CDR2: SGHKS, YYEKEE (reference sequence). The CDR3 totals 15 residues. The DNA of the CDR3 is TGTGCCAGCAGCTTGGTTGCAGGGGGTTGGAATGGCTACACCTTC. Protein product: CASSLVAGGWNGYTF.

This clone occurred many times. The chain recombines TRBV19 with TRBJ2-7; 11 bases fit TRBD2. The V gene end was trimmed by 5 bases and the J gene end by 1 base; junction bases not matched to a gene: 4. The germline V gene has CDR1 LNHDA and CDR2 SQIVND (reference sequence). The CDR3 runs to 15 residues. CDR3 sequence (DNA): TGTGCCAGTAGTTTTGGACTAGCGGGTTCCTACGAGCAGTACTTC. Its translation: CASSFGLAGSYEQYF. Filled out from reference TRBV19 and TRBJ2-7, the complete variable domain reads DGGITQSPKYLFRKEGQNVTLSCEQNLNHDAMYWYRQDPGQGLRLIYYSQIVNDFQKGDIAEGYSVSREKKESFPLTVTSAQKNPTAFYLCASSFGLAGSYEQYFGPGTRLTVT.

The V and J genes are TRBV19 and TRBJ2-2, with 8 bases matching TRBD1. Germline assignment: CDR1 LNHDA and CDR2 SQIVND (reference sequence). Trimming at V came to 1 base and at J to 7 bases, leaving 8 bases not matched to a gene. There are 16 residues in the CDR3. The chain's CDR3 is CASSIGRQGAGGELFF. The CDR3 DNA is TGTGCCAGTAGTATAGGGCGCCAGGGGGCAGGCGGGGAGCTGTTTTTT.

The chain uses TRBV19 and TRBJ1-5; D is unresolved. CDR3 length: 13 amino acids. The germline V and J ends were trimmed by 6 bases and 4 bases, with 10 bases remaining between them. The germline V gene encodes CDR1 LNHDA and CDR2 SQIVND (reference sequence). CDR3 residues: CASSPVRNQPQHF. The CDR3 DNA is TGTGCCAGTAGCCCGGTTCGAAATCAGCCCCAGCATTTT.

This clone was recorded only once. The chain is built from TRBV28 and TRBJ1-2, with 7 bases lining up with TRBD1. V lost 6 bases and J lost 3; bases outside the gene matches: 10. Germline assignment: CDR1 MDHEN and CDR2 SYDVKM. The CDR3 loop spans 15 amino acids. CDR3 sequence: CASSPPGQTYYGYTF. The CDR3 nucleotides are TGTGCCAGCAGCCCCCCGGGACAGACTTACTATGGCTACACCTTC.

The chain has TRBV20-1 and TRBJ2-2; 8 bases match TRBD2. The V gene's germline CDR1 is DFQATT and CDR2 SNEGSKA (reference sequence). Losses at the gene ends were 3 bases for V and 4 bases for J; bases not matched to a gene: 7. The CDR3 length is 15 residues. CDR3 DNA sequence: TGCAGTGCTAGTGGAAGCGGGAGTGTCACCGGGGAGCTGTTTTTT. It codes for CSASGSGSVTGELFF.

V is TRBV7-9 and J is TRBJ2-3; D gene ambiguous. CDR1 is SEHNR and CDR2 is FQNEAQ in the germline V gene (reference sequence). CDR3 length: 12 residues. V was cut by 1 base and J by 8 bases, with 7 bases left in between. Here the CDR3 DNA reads TGTGCCAGCAGCTTAGGGAGCGCTACGCAGTATTTT. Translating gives CASSLGSATQYF.

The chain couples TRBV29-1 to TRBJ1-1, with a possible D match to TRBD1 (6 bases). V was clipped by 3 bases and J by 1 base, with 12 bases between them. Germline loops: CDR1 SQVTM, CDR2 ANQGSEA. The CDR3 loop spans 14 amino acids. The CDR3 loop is CSVDPPTGNTEAFF. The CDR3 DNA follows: TGCAGCGTTGATCCCCCGACAGGGAACACTGAAGCTTTCTTT.

Here the CDR3 reads CASSIGKVGGLRTDTQYF. The CDR3 region has the DNA TGTGCCAGTAGTATAGGAAAGGTCGGAGGGCTGCGCACAGATACGCAGTATTTT. The chain is built from TRBV19 and TRBJ2-3; D may be TRBD2 (6 bases). The V end was cut by 1 base, the J end by 1 base, with 18 bases between. Germline CDR1 and CDR2: LNHDA and SQIVND (reference sequence). The CDR3 loop spans 18 amino acids.